This T cell receptor beta chain was sequenced in a study of T cell changes during pregnancy in multiple sclerosis. From germline, CDR1 is MNHNS and CDR2 SASEGT. The V and J ends lost 9 bases and 7 bases, in that order; junction bases with no gene match: 8. This CDR3 region has 13 residues. Sequencing used immunoSEQ multiplex PCR; TCRdb keeps in-frame clones, though not all of them. Of 100,000 or so clones listed, roughly 90% are singletons. This TCR came from a female donor with multiple sclerosis, enrolled in a pregnancy study. This material consisted of peripheral blood, taken after pregnancy. The chain employs TRBV6-1 and TRBJ2-4; 8 nucleotides line up with TRBD1. The DNA for the CDR3 is TGTGCCAGTCAGACAGGGGAGGCGAACATTCAGTACTTC. Translating gives CASQTGEANIQYF.